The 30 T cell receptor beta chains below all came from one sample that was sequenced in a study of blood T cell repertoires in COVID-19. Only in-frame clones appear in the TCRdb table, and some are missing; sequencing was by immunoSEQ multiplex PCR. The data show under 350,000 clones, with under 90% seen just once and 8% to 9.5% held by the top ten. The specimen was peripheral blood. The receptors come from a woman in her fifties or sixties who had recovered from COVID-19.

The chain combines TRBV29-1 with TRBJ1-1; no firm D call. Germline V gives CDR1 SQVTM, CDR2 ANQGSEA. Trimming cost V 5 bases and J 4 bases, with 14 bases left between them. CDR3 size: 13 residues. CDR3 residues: CSVNEGGLTEAFF. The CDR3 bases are TGCAGCGTTAACGAGGGAGGGCTCACTGAAGCTTTCTTT.

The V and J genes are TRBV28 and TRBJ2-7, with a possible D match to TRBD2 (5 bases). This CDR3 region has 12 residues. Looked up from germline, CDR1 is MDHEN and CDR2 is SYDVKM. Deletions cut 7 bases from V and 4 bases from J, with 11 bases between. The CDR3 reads CASMGGQYEQYF. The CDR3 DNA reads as TGTGCCAGCATGGGCGGGCAGTACGAGCAGTACTTC.

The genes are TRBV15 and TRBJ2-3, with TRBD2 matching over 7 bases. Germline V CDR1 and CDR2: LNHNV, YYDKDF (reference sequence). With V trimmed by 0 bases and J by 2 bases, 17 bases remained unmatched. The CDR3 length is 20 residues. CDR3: CATSRDMGEGFGPVTDTQYF. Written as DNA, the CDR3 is TGTGCCACCAGCAGAGATATGGGGGAGGGCTTTGGACCGGTCACAGATACGCAGTATTTT.

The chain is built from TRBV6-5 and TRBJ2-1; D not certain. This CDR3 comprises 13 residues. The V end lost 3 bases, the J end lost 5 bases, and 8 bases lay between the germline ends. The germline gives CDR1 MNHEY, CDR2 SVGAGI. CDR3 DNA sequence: TGTGCCAGCAGTTATCGCGTTGACAATGAGCAGTTCTTC. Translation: CASSYRVDNEQFF.

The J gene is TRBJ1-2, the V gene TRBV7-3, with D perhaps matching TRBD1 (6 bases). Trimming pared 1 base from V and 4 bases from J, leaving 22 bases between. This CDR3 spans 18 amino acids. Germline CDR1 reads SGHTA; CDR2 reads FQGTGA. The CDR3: CASSLRMAQGRLGYGYTF. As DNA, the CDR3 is TGTGCCAGCAGCTTAAGGATGGCACAGGGTAGACTTGGCTATGGCTACACCTTC.

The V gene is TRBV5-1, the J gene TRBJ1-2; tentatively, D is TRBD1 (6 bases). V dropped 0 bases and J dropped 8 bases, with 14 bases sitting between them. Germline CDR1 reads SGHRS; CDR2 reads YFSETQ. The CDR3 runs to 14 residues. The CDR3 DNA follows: TGCGCCAGCAGCTTGGGGGCCAGGGGAGAAGGCTACACCTTC. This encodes CASSLGARGEGYTF.

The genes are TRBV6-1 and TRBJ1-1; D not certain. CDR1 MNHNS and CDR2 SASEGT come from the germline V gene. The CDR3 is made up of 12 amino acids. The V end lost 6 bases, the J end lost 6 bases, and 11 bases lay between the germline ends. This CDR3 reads CASSKEAAEAFF. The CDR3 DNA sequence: TGTGCCAGCAGCAAAGAGGCAGCTGAAGCTTTCTTT.

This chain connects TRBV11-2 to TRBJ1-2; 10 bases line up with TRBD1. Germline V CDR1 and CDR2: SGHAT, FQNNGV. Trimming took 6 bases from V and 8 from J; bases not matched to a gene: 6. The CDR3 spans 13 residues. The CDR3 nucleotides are TGTGCCAGCAGGCGGACAGGGGGTTACGGCTACACCTTC. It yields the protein CASRRTGGYGYTF.

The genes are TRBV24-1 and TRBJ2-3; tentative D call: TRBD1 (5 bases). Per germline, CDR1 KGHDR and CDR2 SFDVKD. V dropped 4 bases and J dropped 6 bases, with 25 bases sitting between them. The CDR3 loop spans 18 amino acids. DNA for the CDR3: TGTGCCACCAGTGACCTGGGGCCCACAGCCGAGAGTAGCGATACGCAGTATTTT. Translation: CATSDLGPTAESSDTQYF.

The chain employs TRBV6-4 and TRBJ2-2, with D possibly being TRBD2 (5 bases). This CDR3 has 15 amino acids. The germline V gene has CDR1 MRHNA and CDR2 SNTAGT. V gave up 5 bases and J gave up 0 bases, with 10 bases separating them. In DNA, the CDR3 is TGTGCCAGCAGTCCCTCCGGGACGAACACCGGGGAGCTGTTTTTT. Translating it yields CASSPSGTNTGELFF.

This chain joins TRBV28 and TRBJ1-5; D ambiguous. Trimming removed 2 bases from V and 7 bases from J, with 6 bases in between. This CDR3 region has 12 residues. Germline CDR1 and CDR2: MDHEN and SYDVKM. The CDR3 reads CASSLQRQPQHF. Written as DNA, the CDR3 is TGTGCCAGCAGTTTACAGCGGCAGCCCCAGCATTTT.

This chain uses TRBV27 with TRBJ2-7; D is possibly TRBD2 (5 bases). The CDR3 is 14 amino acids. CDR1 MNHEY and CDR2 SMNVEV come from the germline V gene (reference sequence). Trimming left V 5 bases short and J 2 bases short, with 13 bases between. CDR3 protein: CASSQREAPYEQYF. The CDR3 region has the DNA TGTGCCAGCAGTCAACGGGAAGCGCCCTACGAGCAGTACTTC.

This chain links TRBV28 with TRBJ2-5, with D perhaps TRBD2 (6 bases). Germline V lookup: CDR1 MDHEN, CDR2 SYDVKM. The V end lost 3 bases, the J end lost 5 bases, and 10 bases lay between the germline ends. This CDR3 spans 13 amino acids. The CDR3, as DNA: TGTGCCAGCAGTTTCCCAGGGAGGGAGACCCAGTACTTC. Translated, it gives CASSFPGRETQYF.

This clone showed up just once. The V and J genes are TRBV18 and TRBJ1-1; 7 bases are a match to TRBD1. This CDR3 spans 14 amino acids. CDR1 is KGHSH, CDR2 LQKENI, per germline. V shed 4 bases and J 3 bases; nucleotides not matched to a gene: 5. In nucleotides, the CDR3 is TGTGCCAGCTCACTACAGGGGCGGGACACTGAAGCTTTCTTT. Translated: CASSLQGRDTEAFF.

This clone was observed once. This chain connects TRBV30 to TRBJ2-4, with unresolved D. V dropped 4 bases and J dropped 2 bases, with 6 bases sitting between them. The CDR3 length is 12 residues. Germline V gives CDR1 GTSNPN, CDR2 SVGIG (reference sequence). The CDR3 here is CAWTGSKNIQYF. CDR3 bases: TGTGCCTGGACAGGCTCCAAAAACATTCAGTACTTC.

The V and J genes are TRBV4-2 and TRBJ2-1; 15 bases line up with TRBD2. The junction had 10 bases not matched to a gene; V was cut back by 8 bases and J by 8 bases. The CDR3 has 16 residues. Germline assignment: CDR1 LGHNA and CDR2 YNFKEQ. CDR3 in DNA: TGTGCCAGCGCCTTAAGCGGGACTAGCGGGGGGCATGAGCAGTTCTTC. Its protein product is CASALSGTSGGHEQFF.

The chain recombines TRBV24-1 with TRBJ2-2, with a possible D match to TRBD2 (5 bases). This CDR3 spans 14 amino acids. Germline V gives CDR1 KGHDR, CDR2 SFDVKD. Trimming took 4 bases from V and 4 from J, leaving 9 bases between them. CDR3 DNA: TGTGCCACCAGTGAAGATAGCGCCACCGGGGAGCTGTTTTTT. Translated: CATSEDSATGELFF.

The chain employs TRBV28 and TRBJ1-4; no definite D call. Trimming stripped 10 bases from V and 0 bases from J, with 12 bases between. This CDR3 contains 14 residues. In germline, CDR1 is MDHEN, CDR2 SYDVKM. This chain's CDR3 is CATGGPATNEKLFF. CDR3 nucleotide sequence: TGTGCCACGGGAGGACCCGCAACTAATGAAAAACTGTTTTTT.

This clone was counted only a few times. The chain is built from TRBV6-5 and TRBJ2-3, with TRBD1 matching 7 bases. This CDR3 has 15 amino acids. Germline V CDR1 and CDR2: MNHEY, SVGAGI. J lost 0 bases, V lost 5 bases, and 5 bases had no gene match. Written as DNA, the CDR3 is TGTGCCAGCAGTCGCAGGACAGGAAGCACAGATACGCAGTATTTT. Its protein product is CASSRRTGSTDTQYF.

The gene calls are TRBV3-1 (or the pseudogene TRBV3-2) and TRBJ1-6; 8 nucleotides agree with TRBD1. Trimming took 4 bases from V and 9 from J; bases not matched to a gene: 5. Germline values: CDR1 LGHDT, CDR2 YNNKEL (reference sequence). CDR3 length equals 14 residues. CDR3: CASSPFQGASPLHF. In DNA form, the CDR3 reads TGTGCCAGCAGCCCCTTTCAGGGGGCTTCACCCCTCCACTTT.

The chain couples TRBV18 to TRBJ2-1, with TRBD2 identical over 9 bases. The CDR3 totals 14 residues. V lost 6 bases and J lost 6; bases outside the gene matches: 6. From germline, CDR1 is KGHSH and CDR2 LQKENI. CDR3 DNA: TGTGCCAGCTCCGTAGCGGGAGACGGCAATGAGCAGTTCTTC. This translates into CASSVAGDGNEQFF.

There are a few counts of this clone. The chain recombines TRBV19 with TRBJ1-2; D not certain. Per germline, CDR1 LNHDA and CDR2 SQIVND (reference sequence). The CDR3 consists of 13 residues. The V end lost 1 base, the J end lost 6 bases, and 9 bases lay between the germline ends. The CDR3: CASSIAGINGYTF. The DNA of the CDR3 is TGTGCCAGTAGTATAGCGGGAATAAATGGCTACACCTTC.

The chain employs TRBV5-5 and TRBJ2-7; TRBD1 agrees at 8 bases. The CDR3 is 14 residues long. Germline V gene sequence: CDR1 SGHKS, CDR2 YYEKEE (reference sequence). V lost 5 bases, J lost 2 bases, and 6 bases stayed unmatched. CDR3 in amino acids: CASRLTGVAYEQYF. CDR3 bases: TGTGCCAGCAGATTGACAGGGGTAGCCTACGAGCAGTACTTC.

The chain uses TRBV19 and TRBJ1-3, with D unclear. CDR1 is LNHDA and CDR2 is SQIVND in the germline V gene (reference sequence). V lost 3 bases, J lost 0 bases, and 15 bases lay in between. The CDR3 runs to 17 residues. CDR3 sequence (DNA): TGTGCCAGTAGTATGTTTGCTGAGAAAAGCTCTGGAAACACCATATATTTT. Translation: CASSMFAEKSSGNTIYF.

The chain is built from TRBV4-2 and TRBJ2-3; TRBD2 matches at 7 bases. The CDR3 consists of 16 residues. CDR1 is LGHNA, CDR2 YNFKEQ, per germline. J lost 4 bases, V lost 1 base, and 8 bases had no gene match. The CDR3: CASSQAELASADTQYF. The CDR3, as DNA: TGTGCCAGCAGCCAAGCAGAACTAGCGAGTGCAGATACGCAGTATTTT.

DNA for the CDR3: TGTGCCTGGAGTTACTTACCGATCTCTGGGGCCAACGTCCTGACTTTC. Translated, it gives CAWSYLPISGANVLTF. The genes are TRBV30 and TRBJ2-6; D not certain. The length of the CDR3 is 16 residues. Germline CDR1 reads GTSNPN; CDR2 reads SVGIG (reference sequence). V dropped 2 bases and J dropped 0 bases, with 11 bases sitting between them.

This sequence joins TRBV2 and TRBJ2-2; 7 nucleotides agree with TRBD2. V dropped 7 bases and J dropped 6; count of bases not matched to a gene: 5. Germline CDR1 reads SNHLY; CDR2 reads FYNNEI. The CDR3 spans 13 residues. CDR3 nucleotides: TGTGCCAGCACTAGCGGAGAGGCCGGGGAGCTGTTTTTT. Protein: CASTSGEAGELFF.

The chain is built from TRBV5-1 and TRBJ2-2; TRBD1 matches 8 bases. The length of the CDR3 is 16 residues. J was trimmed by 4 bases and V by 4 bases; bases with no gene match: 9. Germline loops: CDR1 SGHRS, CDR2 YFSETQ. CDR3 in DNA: TGCGCCAGCAGCCCGCAAACCCAGGGGGCCACCGGGGAGCTGTTTTTT. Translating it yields CASSPQTQGATGELFF.

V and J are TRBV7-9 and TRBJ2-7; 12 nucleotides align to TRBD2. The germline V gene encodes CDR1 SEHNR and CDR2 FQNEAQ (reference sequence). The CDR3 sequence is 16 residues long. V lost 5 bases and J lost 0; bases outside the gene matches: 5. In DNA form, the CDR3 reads TGTGCCAGCAGCCCGGGACTAGCGGGCCGCTCCTACGAGCAGTACTTC. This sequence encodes CASSPGLAGRSYEQYF.

CDR3 nucleotide sequence: TGTGCCAGCTGCGAACAGGGGGCTAGTCAGCCCCAGCATTTT. Its translation: CASCEQGASQPQHF. The genes are TRBV6-5 and TRBJ1-5; 9 bases align to TRBD1. Germline-derived CDR1 and CDR2 are MNHEY and SVGAGI. V trimming: 8 bases; J trimming: 6 bases; junction bases outside the gene matches: 8. CDR3 length: 14 residues.